Listed here are 3 T cell receptor beta chains from one sample, sequenced in a study of CD8+CD57+ T cells in acquired aplastic anemia. The TCR beta profiling, which covered VDJ combination and CDR3 sequence, was carried out using genomic DNA as the template. TCRdb reprocessed the reads with MiXCR, giving one entry per CDR3 protein. Seen here are fewer than 250,000 distinct CDR3 sequences, around 50% observed once, and the top ten hold 15% to 20%. The sequenced sample consisted of sorted CD4+, CD8+, or CD8+CD57+ T cells (not recorded which) from PBMCs. The receptors come from a human donor in good health, serving as a control.

This clonotype was observed at least ten times. CDR3 region: CASSTYRKGNYEQYF. The CDR3 DNA sequence: TGTGCCAGCAGCACTTACAGGAAAGGAAACTACGAGCAGTACTTC. This chain joins TRBV7-9 and TRBJ2-7; weak D call: TRBD1 (5 bases). The CDR3 loop spans 15 amino acids. CDR1 is SEHNR, CDR2 FQNEAQ, per germline (reference sequence). The V end lost 5 bases, the J end lost 3 bases, and 17 bases lay between the germline ends.

This clonotype was seen a handful of times. The J gene is TRBJ2-5, the V gene TRBV15; TRBD2 agrees at 9 bases. With V trimmed by 1 base and J by 1 base, 4 bases remained unmatched. The CDR3 length is 16 residues. Germline-derived CDR1 and CDR2 are LNHNV and YYDKDF (reference sequence). Here the CDR3 DNA reads TGTGCCACCAGCAGAGCCCGAGCGGGGGGCCAAGAGACCCAGTACTTC. This codes for CATSRARAGGQETQYF.

J is TRBJ2-2 and V is TRBV20-1, with 7 bases matching TRBD1. V trimming: 6 bases; J trimming: 5 bases; junction bases outside the gene matches: 12. Germline lookup yields CDR1 DFQATT and CDR2 SNEGSKA (reference sequence). The CDR3 length is 15 residues. The CDR3 here is CSASRQGKGTGELFF. The CDR3 DNA reads TGCAGTGCATCCCGACAGGGCAAGGGAACCGGGGAGCTGTTTTTT.